This TCR beta chain is drawn from a study of T cell clonality in common variable immunodeficiency (dated by TCRdb to the mid-2010s). Broad study findings and their caveats: CVID subjects shared fewer TCRbeta clones with each other than healthy controls did (p < 0.0001). According to the authors, figuring out what caused the increased clonality in CVID would require sequencing the repertoires of T cell subpopulations. Compared with healthy controls, CVID subjects showed increased TCRbeta clonality (t-test p = 0.018), a feature most characteristic of about a third of subjects. CVID TCRbeta sequences were reported to have fewer deletions and N-nucleotide insertions and to lack highly modified clones with 13 or more V deletions. Patient heterogeneity within the CVID cohort put limits on correlating repertoire features with clinical complications. Even though DNA input was the same, control samples had an average of about 80,000 unique sequences each, compared with about 32,000 in CVID samples.

Predominantly Caucasian heritage was noted among both the CVID patients and the healthy controls. Heparinized peripheral whole blood samples of about 4.5 to 8.5 ml were collected from each donor. Genomic DNA from adults with common variable immune deficiency (CVID) and from healthy adult controls was used to sequence TCRbeta CDR3 repertoires. There were 22 healthy adult volunteers in the control group (approximately 12 female and 10 male), ranging in age from roughly 23 to 75 years, with a mean age of roughly 35. Diluted blood was subjected to density centrifugation over Hypaque 1077 or Ficoll-Paque for isolation of peripheral blood mononuclear cells. Genomic DNA was obtained from unsorted mononuclear cells using either Qiagen column purification or a centrifugation-based method. Looking up the germline V gene (reference sequence) yields CDR1 SEHNR and CDR2 FQNEAQ. The germline ends are 13 bases apart after V is trimmed by 7 bases and J by 4 bases. There are 14 amino acids in the CDR3, from cysteine to phenylalanine inclusive. The DNA shown is the part of the CDR3 that was read: 33 bases, in frame from base 1.

At least ten counts were recorded for this clone. Its antigen is unknown. The CDR3 end lies 3 residues beyond the end of the read and is filled in from the germline J gene. For sequencing, equivalent amounts of genomic DNA were input from CVID and control samples. For every sample, a 60 bp segment covering the rearranged TCRbeta CDR3 region was amplified and then sequenced. The immunoSEQ assay, a bias-corrected multiplex PCR combined with high-throughput sequencing, was used for TCRbeta amplification. The original methods were these. Every unique nucleotide sequence counted as a clone and was annotated with V, D and J genes, copy number and frequency. Sequences were labeled productive if in frame, and non-productive if out of frame or containing stop codons. As previously described, clonality was computed from Shannon's entropy. The predicted amino acid sequences of productive clones were used to derive the mean CDR3 Kyte-Doolittle hydropathy. Scaled V gene usage was hierarchically clustered using Manhattan distance and complete linkage with the R hclust function. Sharing of clones by CDR3 amino acid sequence was evaluated through resampling of 12 repertoires per group over 100 rounds. Repertoires were searched for roughly 70 published EBV-specific and approximately 240 published CMV-specific TCRbeta sequences. After two CVID samples that produced fewer than 10,000 sequences were dropped from the analysis, 42 CVID repertoires remained. TCRdb retrieved this table from immuneACCESS and kept in-frame rearrangements only. Not all clones are present; in checked studies, unresolved V genes account for under half, and no reason is known for the remainder. Clone size and the V and J calls come from that table; the DNA yielded D and trimming. For this sample, 50,000 to 60,000 clones appear and none is a singleton. The top ten constitute 0.7% to 0.95% of the sample.

Sequencing was performed on peripheral blood mononuclear cells. The chain is made from TRBV7-9 and TRBJ1-4, with no reliable assignment of the D segment. This sequence originates from a person aged 18 to 75 in good health. The CDR3 here reads CASTPGLINEKLFF. CDR3 bases read: TGTGCCAGCACTCCCGGACTGATTAATGAAAAA.